The next 3 T cell receptor beta chains were all read from a single sample in a study of beta chain features in type 1 diabetes. General study findings and limits: Shortening that was moderate but significant affected the TCRB CDR3s of Type 1 diabetes patients in all four CD4+ subsets.

Expressed TCRB transcripts were sequenced after all isolated RNA was converted to cDNA. Using immunoSEQ multiplex PCR, the repertoire was profiled, and TCRdb retains in-frame clones only, with some absent. Among around 120,000 clones listed, 17% were seen once. Which antigens these TCRs recognize remains unknown. The sample was central memory CD4+ T cells from blood. The origin of the receptors is a young man with type 1 diabetes.

The CDR3 sequence is CASSLSVMSGEQFF. The CDR3 DNA sequence: TGTGCCAGCAGTTTATCGGTGATGTCGGGTGAGCAGTTCTTC. The J gene is TRBJ2-1, the V gene TRBV27; D ambiguous. CDR1 and CDR2 (germline): MNHEY, SMNVEV (reference sequence). Trimming took off 0 bases at V and 9 bases at J, with 12 bases between the two ends. CDR3 length: 14 residues.

The chain uses TRBV2 and TRBJ2-7; 7 bases are a match to TRBD2. The CDR3 spans 13 residues. Trimming at V came to 7 bases and at J to 3 bases, leaving 6 bases not matched to a gene. The germline V gene has CDR1 SNHLY and CDR2 FYNNEI. The CDR3 coding sequence is TGTGCCAGCACTAGGGACTACAACTACGAGCAGTACTTC. Translated, it gives CASTRDYNYEQYF.

By its share, this clone is medium-sized. The chain employs TRBV7-9 and TRBJ2-7; D possibly corresponds to TRBD2 (6 bases). The CDR3 covers 14 residues. The germline CDR1 and CDR2 sequences are SEHNR and FQNEAQ (reference sequence). The V end lost 6 bases, the J end lost 5 bases, and 17 bases lay between the germline ends. The CDR3 region is CASSLTWGGDEQYF. CDR3 nucleotides: TGTGCCAGCAGTTTAACATGGGGCGGGGACGAGCAGTACTTC.